The 19 T cell receptor beta chains below all came from one sample that was sequenced in a study of shared clonotypes between healthy human individuals. Here immunoSEQ multiplex PCR was the method, and the copy in TCRdb shows in-frame clones only, minus some. This sample carries just over 2,000,000 clones, roughly 94% of them seen once, and the ten largest clones take about 1.1%. Only CD45RO-negative cells positively selected for CCR7 counted as naive CD8 cells, so terminally differentiated effector memory CD45RA+ cells were excluded. The sample taken for sequencing was naive CD8+ T cells sorted from blood. The receptors were sampled from a man aged 18 to 29 in good health.

The V and J genes are TRBV9 and TRBJ2-7, with TRBD2 matching 11 bases. The V segment lost 0 bases and the J segment 5 bases; nucleotides outside the gene matches: 4. The length of the CDR3 is 15 residues. CDR1 SGDLS and CDR2 YYNGEE come from the germline V gene. The CDR3 coding sequence is TGTGCCAGCAGCGTAGCGGCTAGCGGGAGGAACGAGCAGTACTTC. This encodes CASSVAASGRNEQYF.

The V gene is TRBV4-3, the J gene TRBJ1-4; D is unclear. Trimming took off 1 base at V and 8 bases at J, with 20 bases between the two ends. This CDR3 has 17 amino acids. Germline assignment: CDR1 LGHNA and CDR2 YSLEER. The CDR3 nucleotides are TGCGCCAGCAGCCAAGTGCGGGTCTTCCACCAAATCGAAAAACTGTTTTTT. Translation: CASSQVRVFHQIEKLFF.

With regard to this clone: This same CDR3 is encoded by further DNA sequences in the sample. The V gene is TRBV6-5, the J gene TRBJ1-5; D uncertain. There are 14 residues in the CDR3. Trimming cost V 0 bases and J 2 bases, with 5 bases left between them. Germline V gene lookup returns CDR1 MNHEY and CDR2 SVGAGI. The CDR3 reads CASSYSQGNQPQHF. The CDR3 DNA sequence: TGTGCCAGCAGTTACTCGCAGGGCAATCAGCCCCAGCATTTT.

This clone occurred once. The chain has TRBV4-3 and TRBJ2-5; D is perhaps TRBD2 (6 bases). Per the germline V gene, CDR1 is LGHNA and CDR2 is YSLEER. The CDR3 has 16 amino acids. V was cut by 4 bases and J by 4 bases, with 19 bases left in between. The CDR3 nucleotides are TGCGCCAGCAGCCCCCGGGAGCACAGCTTCAGAGAGACCCAGTACTTC. It codes for CASSPREHSFRETQYF.

This sequence joins TRBV10-2 and TRBJ1-5; a possible D gene is TRBD1 (6 bases). Deletions cut 3 bases from V and 6 bases from J, with 12 bases between. This CDR3 comprises 14 residues. Germline CDR1 and CDR2: WSHSY and SAAADI. CDR3 loop: CASSDPWGAQPQHF. DNA of the CDR3: TGCGCCAGCAGTGATCCGTGGGGGGCTCAGCCCCAGCATTTT.

Turning to this clone: Other DNA sequences in this specimen translate into the identical CDR3. This chain connects TRBV9 to TRBJ2-4; perhaps TRBD2 as D (5 bases). In germline, CDR1 is SGDLS, CDR2 YYNGEE. This CDR3 contains 15 residues. V dropped 0 bases and J dropped 0 bases, with 7 bases sitting between them. CDR3 sequence (DNA): TGTGCCAGCAGCGTAGACGGGATAGCCAAAAACATTCAGTACTTC. Translated, it gives CASSVDGIAKNIQYF.

This clone was seen once. V and J are TRBV4-1 and TRBJ2-1; D gene ambiguous. CDR1 is MGHRA and CDR2 is YSYEKL in the germline V gene. Trimming shortened V by 0 bases and J by 4 bases, and 19 bases separated the two germline ends. The CDR3 has 18 residues. The DNA for the CDR3 is TGCGCCAGCAGCCAAGATTCTCGCGATCTCACACTGTACAATGAGCAGTTCTTC. Protein sequence: CASSQDSRDLTLYNEQFF.

The chain employs TRBV10-3 and TRBJ2-7, with 7 bases aligning to TRBD1. Unmatched junction bases numbered 10, after V lost 2 bases and J lost 6 bases. The length of the CDR3 is 15 residues. Germline CDR1 reads ENHRY; CDR2 reads SYGVKD. The CDR3: CAISEDRVTSGEQYF. The DNA of the CDR3 is TGTGCCATCAGTGAGGACAGGGTCACCTCGGGCGAGCAGTACTTC.

The chain couples TRBV19 to TRBJ2-5, with D unresolved. The V gene lost 7 bases and the J gene lost 4 bases, with 16 bases spanning the gap. The CDR3 length is 14 residues. Germline CDR1 LNHDA, CDR2 SQIVND (reference sequence). CDR3 coding DNA: TGTGCCAGTACCCCCGGACCTGGCGGAGAGACCCAGTACTTC. It specifies CASTPGPGGETQYF.

The gene calls are TRBV30 and TRBJ2-1, with TRBD1 matching 7 bases. V was clipped by 2 bases and J by 0 bases; unmatched bases: 4. The CDR3 consists of 15 residues. CDR1 is GTSNPN and CDR2 is SVGIG in the germline V gene (reference sequence). The DNA for the CDR3 is TGTGCCTGGAGTCATCAGGGGGTCTCCTACAATGAGCAGTTCTTC. The encoded protein is CAWSHQGVSYNEQFF.

CDR3 in DNA: TGTGCCAGCAGCTTAGGACTAGCGGAGAATGAGCAGTTCTTC. It encodes CASSLGLAENEQFF. The rearrangement joins TRBV11-3 to TRBJ2-1; 9 nucleotides agree with TRBD2. CDR1 and CDR2 from the germline V gene are SGHNT and YENEEA. V gave up 1 base and J gave up 7 bases; unmatched junction bases: 2. This CDR3 has 14 amino acids.

As concerns this clone: Distinct nucleotide sequences in the sample also encode this CDR3. The gene calls are TRBV6-5 and TRBJ1-2; a possible D gene is TRBD1 (5 bases). CDR1 is MNHEY, CDR2 SVGAGI, per germline. The CDR3 has 14 amino acids. V gave up 0 bases and J gave up 6 bases, with 11 bases separating them. CDR3 residues: CASSYSEGVNGYTF. As DNA, the CDR3 is TGTGCCAGCAGTTACTCGGAAGGGGTGAATGGCTACACCTTC.

This chain uses TRBV30 with TRBJ2-5; 8 bases are a match to TRBD2. The closer fit of TRBJ2-7 to the DNA end suggests the J call may be wrong. Germline CDR1 reads GTSNPN; CDR2 reads SVGIG (reference sequence). The CDR3 runs 12 residues. Written as DNA, the CDR3 is TGTGCCTGGAATCCGAGCGGGGGCGAGCAGTACTTC. Its translation: CAWNPSGGEQYF.

This clone turned up a few times. At the DNA level, this CDR3 is encoded by other sequences in the same sample as well. This chain uses TRBV6-5 with TRBJ1-1; D uncertain. The CDR3 totals 13 residues. V was trimmed by 0 bases and J by 0 bases, leaving 2 bases between them. Germline CDR1 reads MNHEY; CDR2 reads SVGAGI. CDR3 loop: CASSYSMNTEAFF. Written as DNA, the CDR3 is TGTGCCAGCAGTTACTCTATGAACACTGAAGCTTTCTTT.

This chain's CDR3 is CASSWAGDYSNQPQHF. The CDR3 bases are TGTGCCAGCAGCTGGGCCGGCGATTACAGCAATCAGCCCCAGCATTTT. The chain carries TRBV7-9 and TRBJ1-5; no definite D call. Looked up from germline, CDR1 is SEHNR and CDR2 is FQNEAQ (reference sequence). This CDR3 contains 16 residues. V lost 4 bases and J lost 1, with 14 bases in between.

The chain carries TRBV30 and TRBJ1-6; 7 bases fit TRBD1. The CDR3 runs to 14 residues. Germline CDR1 is GTSNPN and CDR2 is SVGIG (reference sequence). The CDR3 DNA reads TGTGCTTACCAGATGGGACAGAATAATTCACCCCTCCACTTT. Its translation is CAYQMGQNNSPLHF. The full variable domain, its missing parts supplied by reference TRBV30 and TRBJ1-6, is SQTIHQWPATLVQPVGSPLSLECTVEGTSNPNLYWYRQAAGRGLQLLFYSVGIGQISSEVPQNLSASRPQDRQFILSSKKLLLSDSGFYLCAYQMGQNNSPLHFGNGTRLTVT.

The rearrangement links TRBV2 to TRBJ2-7, with D perhaps TRBD2 (6 bases). This CDR3 is 14 amino acids long. The germline V gene encodes CDR1 SNHLY and CDR2 FYNNEI. V lost 7 bases and J 6 bases, leaving 19 bases between the germline ends. The CDR3 protein is CASTEDGGRPEQYF. DNA for the CDR3: TGTGCCAGCACGGAAGACGGGGGTCGGCCCGAGCAGTACTTC.

This chain joins TRBV7-6 and TRBJ2-2; 9 bases line up with TRBD2. The CDR3 runs 17 residues. J lost 5 bases, V lost 2 bases, and 9 bases had no gene match. Germline V gene lookup returns CDR1 SGHVS and CDR2 FNYEAQ. CDR3 region: CASSLLLAGTLTGELFF. As DNA, the CDR3 is TGTGCCAGCAGCTTACTCCTAGCGGGGACCCTTACCGGGGAGCTGTTTTTT.

The CDR3 nucleotides are TGTGCCAGCAGTTGGGCAGCTAGCACAGATACGCAGTATTTT. Encoded protein: CASSWAASTDTQYF. The chain is built from TRBV28 and TRBJ2-3; D not certain. Trimming took 4 bases from V and 0 from J, leaving 8 bases between them. This CDR3 is 14 amino acids long. Germline-derived CDR1 and CDR2 are MDHEN and SYDVKM.